This TCR beta chain is from a study of tumor and adjacent non-tumor tissue in lung cancer. CDR3 length: 20 residues. Germline values: CDR1 MNHEY, CDR2 SVGAGI. Of note for this clonotype: This likely comes from a read error, as the CDR3 has no conserved phenylalanine or tryptophan at its end.

The library came from three nested PCR rounds adapted from ARM-PCR protocols. Each CDR3 protein gets one entry after TCRdb re-called the multiplex PCR reads with MiXCR. The top ten hold approximately 24% of the sample, which has more than 85,000 distinct CDR3 sequences, over 70% seen once. No cell sorting was done before RNA was extracted from the tissue. This chain joins TRBV6-5 and TRBJ2-2, with 13 bases fitting TRBD2. The specimen sequenced was lung tumor tissue. The TCR was taken from a man between 65 and 79 years old with non-small cell lung cancer. CDR3 coding DNA: TGTGCCAGCAGCTACTCCGGTACTAGCGGGGGGGGGTACTTTAAAGGGGAGCTGTTTATT. It is translated as CASSYSGTSGGGYFKGELFI.